The 25 T cell receptor beta chains below were found in one sample sequenced in a study of blood T cell repertoires in COVID-19 (dated by TCRdb to the early 2020s). Preparation of the library involved the immunoSEQ multiplex PCR assay. As stored in TCRdb, this immuneACCESS dataset retains in-frame rearrangements with V and J assigned. A fraction of the clones does not appear; measured against another copy, unresolved V genes explain less than half of the discrepancy, and the remainder lacks a known reason. The sample profile shows 200,000 to 300,000 clones; about 88% of them were found once. Roughly 4% of the sample rests with the top ten. Sample: peripheral blood. These receptors all come from a man aged 60-69 years who had recovered from COVID-19.

The chain recombines TRBV2 with TRBJ2-2; 9 bases match TRBD2. CDR1 and CDR2 from the germline V gene are SNHLY and FYNNEI. The CDR3 contains 14 residues. The J segment lost 7 bases and the V segment lost 10 bases, leaving 10 bases of the junction unmatched. This CDR3 is CATLPWRGGGELFF. The DNA of the CDR3 is TGTGCCACCCTACCGTGGCGGGGGGGCGGGGAGCTGTTTTTT.

The chain recombines TRBV5-1 with TRBJ2-1, with D perhaps matching TRBD2 (6 bases). Germline V gives CDR1 SGHRS, CDR2 YFSETQ. Trimming shortened V by 4 bases and J by 0 bases, and 11 bases separated the two germline ends. The CDR3 is 15 residues long. Written as DNA, the CDR3 is TGCGCCAGCAGCGTTGGAGGGAGCTCCTACAATGAGCAGTTCTTC. This translates into CASSVGGSSYNEQFF.

The gene calls are TRBV6-1 and TRBJ1-5; 7 bases match TRBD1. The CDR3 length is 15 residues. V shed 0 bases, J shed 8 bases, and the junction held 7 bases outside the gene matches. CDR1 MNHNS and CDR2 SASEGT come from the germline V gene. CDR3 bases: TGTGCCAGCAGTGAAGCGAAGGGGGCGGTTAAGCCCCAGCATTTT. Translated, it gives CASSEAKGAVKPQHF.

The V call is TRBV2, the J call TRBJ2-3; TRBD1 might be the D (6 bases). V was pared by 3 bases and J by 4 bases, with 11 bases between. The V gene's germline CDR1 is SNHLY and CDR2 FYNNEI. There are 14 residues in the CDR3. CDR3 sequence: CASSEGRGPDTQYF. The CDR3 DNA follows: TGTGCCAGCAGTGAGGGCAGGGGCCCAGATACGCAGTATTTT.

The chain couples TRBV19 to TRBJ2-5; tentative D call: TRBD2 (5 bases). Germline V gene sequence: CDR1 LNHDA, CDR2 SQIVND (reference sequence). This CDR3 contains 15 residues. V shed 3 bases and J shed 2 bases, with 13 bases lying between them. CDR3 in DNA: TGTGCCAGTAGTATCACGCGGGCAATTCAAGAGACCCAGTACTTC. Amino acid sequence: CASSITRAIQETQYF.

V gene TRBV6-1 combines with J gene TRBJ2-7, with 7 bases fitting TRBD1. CDR3 length: 13 residues. CDR1 and CDR2 from the germline V gene are MNHNS and SASEGT. Trimming removed 3 bases from V and 3 bases from J; junction bases left unmatched: 2. CDR3 region: CASSDGTVYEQYF. The CDR3 region has the DNA TGTGCCAGCAGTGACGGGACAGTCTACGAGCAGTACTTC.

This chain connects TRBV18 to TRBJ2-3; D is perhaps TRBD2 (6 bases). The CDR3 is made up of 17 amino acids. Germline V gene lookup returns CDR1 KGHSH and CDR2 LQKENI. Deletions cut 1 base from V and 0 bases from J, with 14 bases between. The CDR3 spells CASSPLSGGVSTDTQYF. The CDR3 DNA follows: TGTGCCAGCTCACCACTGAGCGGAGGGGTGAGCACAGATACGCAGTATTTT.

The genes are TRBV15 and TRBJ2-7; tentative D call: TRBD1 (6 bases). The CDR3 is 17 residues long. Germline V gene lookup returns CDR1 LNHNV and CDR2 YYDKDF (reference sequence). Trimming stripped 2 bases from V and 3 bases from J, with 20 bases between. In DNA form, the CDR3 reads TGTGCCACCAGCAGACCTCAATCCAGGGGACACCTCTACGAGCAGTACTTC. This codes for CATSRPQSRGHLYEQYF.

The V gene is TRBV12-5, the J gene TRBJ1-5, with no clear D. Germline CDR1 reads LGHNT; CDR2 reads FRNRAP. The V gene lost 4 bases and the J gene lost 0 bases, with 13 bases spanning the gap. There are 16 residues in the CDR3. The CDR3 nucleotides are TGTGCTAGTGGTTCGGGAGGGATTTCTAGCAATCAGCCCCAGCATTTT. Residues: CASGSGGISSNQPQHF.

This rearrangement joins TRBV6-2 or TRBV6-3 to TRBJ1-1; tentatively, D is TRBD1 (6 bases). The V gene lost 2 bases and the J gene lost 5 bases, with 15 bases spanning the gap. The CDR3 consists of 15 residues. From germline, CDR1 is MNHEY and CDR2 SVGEGT. CDR3 coding DNA: TGTGCCAGCAGTTACGGTACAGGGATGGGGACTGAAGCTTTCTTT. This codes for CASSYGTGMGTEAFF.

The V call is TRBV19, the J call TRBJ1-5; 8 nucleotides match TRBD1. The CDR3 is made up of 16 amino acids. CDR1 and CDR2 (germline): LNHDA, SQIVND (reference sequence). V shed 7 bases and J 0 bases; nucleotides not matched to a gene: 8. The CDR3 here is CASTGDRRGSNQPQHF. CDR3 bases: TGTGCCAGTACCGGGGACAGGCGGGGTAGCAATCAGCCCCAGCATTTT.

The V call is TRBV4-1, the J call TRBJ2-2; the match to TRBD2 covers 10 bases. V dropped 1 base and J dropped 4; count of bases not matched to a gene: 12. This CDR3 spans 19 amino acids. Per germline, CDR1 MGHRA and CDR2 YSYEKL. CDR3: CASSQGGVLAGAITGELFF. Written as DNA, the CDR3 is TGCGCCAGCAGCCAAGGAGGGGTGCTAGCGGGGGCCATCACCGGGGAGCTGTTTTTT.

The chain couples TRBV5-1 to TRBJ1-1, with TRBD1 identical over 7 bases. Germline lookup yields CDR1 SGHRS and CDR2 YFSETQ. The ends lost 4 bases at V and 5 bases at J; junction bases unmatched: 14. The CDR3 runs 16 residues. CDR3 protein: CASSKDRALRSTEAFF. DNA for the CDR3: TGCGCCAGCAGCAAAGACAGGGCGCTTAGGAGTACTGAAGCTTTCTTT.

Remarks on this clone: A read error may produce the germline difference seen at one junction end. The chain couples TRBV6-9 to TRBJ2-7; D unresolved. The CDR3 has 12 amino acids. Germline V gives CDR1 MNHGY, CDR2 SVAAGI. The CDR3 spells CANSSDFYEQYF. CDR3 bases: TGTGCCAACAGTTCTGACTTTTACGAGCAGTACTTC.

The V gene is TRBV11-1, the J gene TRBJ2-5, with TRBD2 matching over 7 bases. Germline CDR1 is SGHAT and CDR2 is FQDESV (reference sequence). This CDR3 region has 14 residues. After removal of 5 bases from V and 1 base from J, the junction contained 4 bases not matched to a gene. This CDR3 reads CASSRRESQETQYF. CDR3 sequence (DNA): TGTGCCAGCAGCCGGCGGGAGTCCCAAGAGACCCAGTACTTC.

Only a few counts were recorded for this clone. The DNA for the CDR3 is TGCAGCGTTGCCAAACTGGCGGGGGGGGTAGAGACCCAGTACTTC. Its translation: CSVAKLAGGVETQYF. The chain employs TRBV29-1 and TRBJ2-5; 9 bases agree with TRBD2. With V trimmed by 4 bases and J by 4 bases, 10 bases remained unmatched. The CDR3 runs to 15 residues. Germline CDR1 SQVTM, CDR2 ANQGSEA.

This clone was seen only once. The chain employs TRBV19 and TRBJ2-1; D gene ambiguous. CDR1 is LNHDA and CDR2 is SQIVND in the germline V gene (reference sequence). This CDR3 has 16 amino acids. V gave up 1 base and J gave up 1 base, with 11 bases separating them. Written as DNA, the CDR3 is TGTGCCAGTAGTATAGCCAGGTTGGAATCCTACAATGAGCAGTTCTTC. Residues: CASSIARLESYNEQFF.

The J gene is TRBJ2-2, the V gene TRBV2; 8 bases align to TRBD1. Germline values: CDR1 SNHLY, CDR2 FYNNEI. V shed 7 bases and J 0 bases; nucleotides not matched to a gene: 10. This CDR3 is 17 amino acids long. CDR3 coding DNA: TGTGCCAGCATCAGGGGGCGCGTGGCCGCGAACACCGGGGAGCTGTTTTTT. Translated, it gives CASIRGRVAANTGELFF.

The chain is built from TRBV19 and TRBJ2-1, with D possibly TRBD2 on 6 matching bases. Trimming stripped 6 bases from V and 1 base from J, with 16 bases between. The CDR3 is 16 amino acids. The germline V gene encodes CDR1 LNHDA and CDR2 SQIVND (reference sequence). CDR3 protein: CASSLSTRRSYNEQFF. DNA of the CDR3: TGTGCCAGTAGCCTTTCGACTAGAAGGTCCTACAATGAGCAGTTCTTC. The full variable domain, completed using reference TRBV19 and TRBJ2-1, is DGGITQSPKYLFRKEGQNVTLSCEQNLNHDAMYWYRQDPGQGLRLIYYSQIVNDFQKGDIAEGYSVSREKKESFPLTVTSAQKNPTAFYLCASSLSTRRSYNEQFFGPGTRLTVL.

The V gene is TRBV4-2, the J gene TRBJ1-2; TRBD1 agrees at 7 bases. Germline CDR1 LGHNA, CDR2 YNFKEQ. The CDR3 is made up of 16 amino acids. Trimming at V came to 2 bases and at J to 4 bases, leaving 10 bases not matched to a gene. The CDR3: CASSQTGEIRSYGYTF. CDR3 nucleotide sequence: TGTGCCAGCAGCCAAACAGGGGAGATCAGAAGCTATGGCTACACCTTC.

V usage is TRBV21-1 and J usage is TRBJ2-7; TRBD1 was called by the table and not checked on the DNA. TRBV21-1 is a pseudogene segment. This CDR3 has 14 amino acids. In nucleotides, the CDR3 is TGTGCCAGCAGCAAATCTGACAGGGGCTACGAGCAGTACTTC. The encoded protein is CASSKSDRGYEQYF.

The chain uses TRBV5-1 and TRBJ2-5, with TRBD1 identical over 10 bases. The CDR3 extends over 15 amino acids. V shed 4 bases and J 2 bases; nucleotides not matched to a gene: 5. Germline V gives CDR1 SGHRS, CDR2 YFSETQ. The DNA for the CDR3 is TGCGCCAGCAGCAAGCGGACAGGGGGGCAAGAGACCCAGTACTTC. It codes for CASSKRTGGQETQYF.

The genes are TRBV27 and TRBJ1-1; TRBD1 might be the D (6 bases). The V and J ends lost 6 bases and 0 bases respectively, with 11 bases between them. The germline gives CDR1 MNHEY, CDR2 SMNVEV (reference sequence). The CDR3 is 14 amino acids. Here the CDR3 DNA reads TGTGCCAGCAGCGTCCGGGACATGAACACTGAAGCTTTCTTT. Its protein product is CASSVRDMNTEAFF.

The V and J genes are TRBV9 and TRBJ1-5; no clear D gene. V shed 4 bases and J shed 2 bases, with 7 bases lying between them. In germline, CDR1 is SGDLS, CDR2 YYNGEE. The CDR3 consists of 13 residues. The CDR3 spells CASSPEGNQPQHF. The CDR3 region has the DNA TGTGCCAGCAGCCCAGAGGGCAATCAGCCCCAGCATTTT.

This clone was counted a single time. V usage is TRBV30 and J usage is TRBJ1-5; no clear D gene. Germline-derived CDR1 and CDR2 are GTSNPN and SVGIG (reference sequence). The CDR3 consists of 14 residues. Trimming pared 2 bases from V and 4 bases from J, leaving 12 bases between. CDR3 in amino acids: CAWSMNGGNQPQHF. CDR3 nucleotides: TGTGCCTGGAGTATGAACGGAGGGAATCAGCCCCAGCATTTT. Full variable domain (rest looked up from reference TRBV30 and TRBJ1-5): SQTIHQWPATLVQPVGSPLSLECTVEGTSNPNLYWYRQAAGRGLQLLFYSVGIGQISSEVPQNLSASRPQDRQFILSSKKLLLSDSGFYLCAWSMNGGNQPQHFGDGTRLSIL.